This T cell receptor (beta chain) appears in the sequencing data of a study of control samples from healthy donors and cancer patients. Germline V gives CDR1 MNHNS, CDR2 SASEGT. The CDR3 sequence is 16 residues long. Trimming shortened V by 1 base and J by 4 bases, and 13 bases separated the two germline ends. Only in-frame clones appear in the TCRdb table, and some are missing; sequencing was by immunoSEQ multiplex PCR. The top ten clones hold roughly 1.3% of a sample with about 180,000 clones, around 91% of them seen once. The receptor's source is a woman aged 45-65 years in good health. V gene TRBV6-1 combines with J gene TRBJ1-4; tentatively, D is TRBD1 (5 bases). Sequencing was done on a sample of blood. The chain's CDR3 is CASSEGLGTGNEKLFF. DNA of the CDR3: TGTGCCAGCAGTGAAGGGCTGGGGACGGGTAATGAAAAACTGTTTTTT.